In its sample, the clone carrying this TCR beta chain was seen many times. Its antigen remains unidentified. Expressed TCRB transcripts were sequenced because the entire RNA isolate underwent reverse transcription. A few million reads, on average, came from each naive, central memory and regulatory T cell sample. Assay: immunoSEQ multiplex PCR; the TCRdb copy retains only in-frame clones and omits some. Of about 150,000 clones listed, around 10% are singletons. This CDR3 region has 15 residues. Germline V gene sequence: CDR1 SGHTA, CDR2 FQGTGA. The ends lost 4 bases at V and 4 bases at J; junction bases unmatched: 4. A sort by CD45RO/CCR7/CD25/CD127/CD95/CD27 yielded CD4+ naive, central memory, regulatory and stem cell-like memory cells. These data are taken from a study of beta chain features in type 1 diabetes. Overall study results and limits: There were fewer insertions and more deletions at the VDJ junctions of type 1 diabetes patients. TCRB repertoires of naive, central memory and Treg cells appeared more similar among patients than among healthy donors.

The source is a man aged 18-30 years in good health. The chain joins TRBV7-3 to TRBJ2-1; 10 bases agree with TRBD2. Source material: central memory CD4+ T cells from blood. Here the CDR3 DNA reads TGTGCCAGCAGCTCCGGGACTAGCGAATACAATGAGCAGTTCTTC. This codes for CASSSGTSEYNEQFF.